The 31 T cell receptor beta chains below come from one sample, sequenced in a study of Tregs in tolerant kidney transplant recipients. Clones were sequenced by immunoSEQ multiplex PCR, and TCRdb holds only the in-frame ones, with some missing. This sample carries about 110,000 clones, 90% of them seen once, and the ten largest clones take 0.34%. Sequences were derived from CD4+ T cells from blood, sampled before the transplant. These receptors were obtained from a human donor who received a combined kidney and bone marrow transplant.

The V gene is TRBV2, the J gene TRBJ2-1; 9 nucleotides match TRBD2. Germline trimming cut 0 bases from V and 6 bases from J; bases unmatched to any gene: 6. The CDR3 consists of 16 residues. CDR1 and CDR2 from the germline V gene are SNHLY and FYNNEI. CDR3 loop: CASSEALAGGSNEQFF. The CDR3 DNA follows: TGTGCCAGCAGTGAAGCGCTGGCGGGAGGGAGCAATGAGCAGTTCTTC.

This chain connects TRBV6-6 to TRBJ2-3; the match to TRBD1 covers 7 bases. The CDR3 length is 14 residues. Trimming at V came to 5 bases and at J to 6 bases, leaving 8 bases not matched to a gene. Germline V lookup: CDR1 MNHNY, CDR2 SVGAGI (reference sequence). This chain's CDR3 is CASSTYRGTDTQYF. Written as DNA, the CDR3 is TGTGCCAGCAGTACTTACAGGGGAACGGATACGCAGTATTTT.

This CDR3 is CASTRSARGGSGGYGYTF. In nucleotides, the CDR3 is TGTGCCAGCACCCGAAGCGCAAGGGGGGGGTCCGGTGGCTATGGCTACACCTTC. The chain combines TRBV2 with TRBJ1-2; D might be TRBD1 (6 bases). The CDR3 is 18 amino acids. Germline CDR1 is SNHLY and CDR2 is FYNNEI. Trimming pared 7 bases from V and 4 bases from J, leaving 28 bases between.

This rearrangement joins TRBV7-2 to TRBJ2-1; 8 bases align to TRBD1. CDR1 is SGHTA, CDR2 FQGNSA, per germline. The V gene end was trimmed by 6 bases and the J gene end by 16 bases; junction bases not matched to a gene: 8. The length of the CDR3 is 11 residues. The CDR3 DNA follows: TGTGCCAGCAGTCACGGACAGGGTCATTTCTTC. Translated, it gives CASSHGQGHFF.

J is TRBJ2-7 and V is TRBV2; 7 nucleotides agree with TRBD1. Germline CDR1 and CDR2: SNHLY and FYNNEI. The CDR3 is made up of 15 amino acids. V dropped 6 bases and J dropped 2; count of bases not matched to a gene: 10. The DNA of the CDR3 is TGTGCCAGCAGAGCTCGGACAGGCGATACCTACGAGCAGTACTTC. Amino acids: CASRARTGDTYEQYF.

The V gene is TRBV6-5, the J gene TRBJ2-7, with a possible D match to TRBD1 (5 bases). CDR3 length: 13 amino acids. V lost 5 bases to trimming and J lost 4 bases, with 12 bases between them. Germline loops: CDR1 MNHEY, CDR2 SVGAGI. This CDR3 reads CASSHVGPYEQYF. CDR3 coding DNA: TGTGCCAGCAGTCACGTGGGGCCGTACGAGCAGTACTTC.

As DNA, the CDR3 is TGTGCCAGCAGCCCCTTGACAGGCAGCTCCTACGAGCAGTACTTC. It translates to CASSPLTGSSYEQYF. The chain uses TRBV5-4 and TRBJ2-7; tentative D call: TRBD1 (6 bases). The CDR3 runs 15 residues. V lost 4 bases, J lost 0 bases, and 14 bases lay in between. Germline V gene lookup returns CDR1 SGHNT and CDR2 YYREEE (reference sequence).

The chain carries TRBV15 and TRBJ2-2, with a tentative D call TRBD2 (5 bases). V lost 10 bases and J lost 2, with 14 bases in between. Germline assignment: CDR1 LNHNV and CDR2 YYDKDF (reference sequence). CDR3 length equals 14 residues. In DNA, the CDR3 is TGTGCCAGCGGACTTGGTCTAAACACCGGGGAGCTGTTTTTT. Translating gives CASGLGLNTGELFF.

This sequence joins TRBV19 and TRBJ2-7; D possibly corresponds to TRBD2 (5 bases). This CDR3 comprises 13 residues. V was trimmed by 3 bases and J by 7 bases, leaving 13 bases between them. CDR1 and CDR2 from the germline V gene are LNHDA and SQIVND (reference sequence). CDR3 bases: TGTGCCAGTAGTATCGGCCCCCCGGGGGAGCAGTACTTC. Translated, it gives CASSIGPPGEQYF.

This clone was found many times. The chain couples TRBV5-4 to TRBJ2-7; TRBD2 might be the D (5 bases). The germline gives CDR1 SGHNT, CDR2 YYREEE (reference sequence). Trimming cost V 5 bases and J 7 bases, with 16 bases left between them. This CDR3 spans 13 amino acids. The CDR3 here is CASRPGISEEQYF. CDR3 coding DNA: TGTGCCAGCAGGCCGGGGATTTCTGAAGAGCAGTACTTC.

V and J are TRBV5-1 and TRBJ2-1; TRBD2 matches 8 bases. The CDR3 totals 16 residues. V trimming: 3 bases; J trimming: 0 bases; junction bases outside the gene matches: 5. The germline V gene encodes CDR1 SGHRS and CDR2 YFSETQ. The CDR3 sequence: CASSSTSGSSYNEQFF. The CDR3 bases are TGCGCCAGCAGCTCCACTAGCGGTAGCTCCTACAATGAGCAGTTCTTC. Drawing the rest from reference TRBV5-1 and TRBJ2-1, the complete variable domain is KAGVTQTPRYLIKTRGQQVTLSCSPISGHRSVSWYQQTPGQGLQFLFEYFSETQRNKGNFPGRFSGRQFSNSRSEMNVSTLELGDSALYLCASSSTSGSSYNEQFFGPGTRLTVL.

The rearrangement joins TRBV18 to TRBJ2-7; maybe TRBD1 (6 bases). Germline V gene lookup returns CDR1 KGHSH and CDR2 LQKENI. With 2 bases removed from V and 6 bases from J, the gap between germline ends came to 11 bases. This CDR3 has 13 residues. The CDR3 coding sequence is TGTGCCAGCTCACCATCTTTGGACAGCGAGCAGTACTTC. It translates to CASSPSLDSEQYF.

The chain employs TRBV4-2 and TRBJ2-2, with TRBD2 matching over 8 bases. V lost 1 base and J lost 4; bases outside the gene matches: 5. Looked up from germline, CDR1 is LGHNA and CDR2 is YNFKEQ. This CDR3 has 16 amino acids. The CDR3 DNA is TGTGCCAGCAGCCAAGGTAGCGGGAAGGGCACCGGGGAGCTGTTTTTT. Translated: CASSQGSGKGTGELFF.

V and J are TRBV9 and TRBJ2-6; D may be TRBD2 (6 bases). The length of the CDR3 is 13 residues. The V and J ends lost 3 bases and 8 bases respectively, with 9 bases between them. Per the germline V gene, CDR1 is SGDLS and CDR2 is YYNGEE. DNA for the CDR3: TGTGCCAGCAGCGCGGGACTCTCCAACGTCCTGACTTTC. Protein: CASSAGLSNVLTF.

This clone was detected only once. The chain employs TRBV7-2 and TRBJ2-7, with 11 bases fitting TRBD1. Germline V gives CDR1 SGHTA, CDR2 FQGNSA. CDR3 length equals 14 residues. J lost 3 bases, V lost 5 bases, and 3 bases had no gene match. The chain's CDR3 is CASSVDRGRYEQYF. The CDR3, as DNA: TGTGCCAGCAGCGTGGACAGGGGGCGCTACGAGCAGTACTTC.

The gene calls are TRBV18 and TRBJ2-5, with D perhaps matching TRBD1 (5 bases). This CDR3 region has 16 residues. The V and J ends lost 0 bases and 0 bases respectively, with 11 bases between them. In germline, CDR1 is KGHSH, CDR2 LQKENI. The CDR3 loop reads CASSPPWGQNQETQYF. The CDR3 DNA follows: TGTGCCAGCTCACCACCCTGGGGCCAGAACCAAGAGACCCAGTACTTC.

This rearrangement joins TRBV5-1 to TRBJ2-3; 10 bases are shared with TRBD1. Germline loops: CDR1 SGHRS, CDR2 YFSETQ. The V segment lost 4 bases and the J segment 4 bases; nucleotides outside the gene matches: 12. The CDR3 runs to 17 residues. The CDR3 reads CASSLHQTGTGADTQYF. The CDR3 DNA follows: TGCGCCAGCAGCCTACACCAAACCGGGACAGGGGCAGATACGCAGTATTTT.

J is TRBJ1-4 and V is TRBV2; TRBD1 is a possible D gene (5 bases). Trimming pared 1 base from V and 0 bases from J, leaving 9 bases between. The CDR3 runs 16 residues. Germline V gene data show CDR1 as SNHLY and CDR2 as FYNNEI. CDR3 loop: CASSEVWGATNEKLFF. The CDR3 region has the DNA TGTGCCAGCAGTGAAGTTTGGGGGGCAACTAATGAAAAACTGTTTTTT.

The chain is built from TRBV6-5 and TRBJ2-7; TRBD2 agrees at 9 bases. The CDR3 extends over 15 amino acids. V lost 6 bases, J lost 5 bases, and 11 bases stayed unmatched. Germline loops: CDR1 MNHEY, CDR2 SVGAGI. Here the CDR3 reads CASSPSGLAGNEQYF. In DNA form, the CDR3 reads TGTGCCAGCAGCCCCTCGGGGCTAGCGGGAAACGAGCAGTACTTC.

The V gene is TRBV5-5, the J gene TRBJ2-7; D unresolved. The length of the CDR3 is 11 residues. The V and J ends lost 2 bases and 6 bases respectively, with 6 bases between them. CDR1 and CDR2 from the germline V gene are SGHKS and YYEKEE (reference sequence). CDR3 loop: CASSFLLEQYF. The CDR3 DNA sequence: TGTGCCAGCAGCTTCCTTCTCGAGCAGTACTTC.

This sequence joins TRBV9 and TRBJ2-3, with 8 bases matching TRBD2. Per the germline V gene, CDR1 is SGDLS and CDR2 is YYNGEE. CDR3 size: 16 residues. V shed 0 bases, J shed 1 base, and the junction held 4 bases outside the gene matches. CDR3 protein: CASSVGGREGTDTQYF. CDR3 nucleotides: TGTGCCAGCAGCGTAGGTGGGCGGGAGGGCACAGATACGCAGTATTTT.

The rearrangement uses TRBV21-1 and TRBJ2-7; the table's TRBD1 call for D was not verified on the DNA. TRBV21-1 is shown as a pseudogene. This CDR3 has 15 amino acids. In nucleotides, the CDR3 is TGTGCCAGCACCCAAGACGGGACAACTGACTACGAGCAGTACTTC. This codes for CASTQDGTTDYEQYF.

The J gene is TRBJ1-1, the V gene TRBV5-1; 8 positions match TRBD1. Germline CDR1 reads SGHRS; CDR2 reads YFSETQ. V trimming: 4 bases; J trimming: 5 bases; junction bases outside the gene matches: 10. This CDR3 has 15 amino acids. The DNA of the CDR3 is TGCGCCAGCAGCCCCATCGACAGGGGTAGGACTGAAGCTTTCTTT. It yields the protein CASSPIDRGRTEAFF. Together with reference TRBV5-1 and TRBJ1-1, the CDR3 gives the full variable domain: KAGVTQTPRYLIKTRGQQVTLSCSPISGHRSVSWYQQTPGQGLQFLFEYFSETQRNKGNFPGRFSGRQFSNSRSEMNVSTLELGDSALYLCASSPIDRGRTEAFFGQGTRLTVV.

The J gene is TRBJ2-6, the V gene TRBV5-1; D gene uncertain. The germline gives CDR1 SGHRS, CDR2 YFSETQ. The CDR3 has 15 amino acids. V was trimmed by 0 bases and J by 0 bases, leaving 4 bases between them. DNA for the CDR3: TGCGCCAGCAGCTTGGTCAGCTCTGGGGCCAACGTCCTGACTTTC. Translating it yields CASSLVSSGANVLTF.

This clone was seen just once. The CDR3 DNA reads TGTGCCTGGACAGCCCGGGACAGGGGCATTGAAAAACTGTTTTTT. It encodes CAWTARDRGIEKLFF. The chain carries TRBV30 and TRBJ1-4, with 10 nucleotides matching TRBD1. Germline V CDR1 and CDR2: GTSNPN, SVGIG (reference sequence). The CDR3 sequence is 15 residues long. Unmatched junction bases numbered 9, after V lost 4 bases and J lost 7 bases.

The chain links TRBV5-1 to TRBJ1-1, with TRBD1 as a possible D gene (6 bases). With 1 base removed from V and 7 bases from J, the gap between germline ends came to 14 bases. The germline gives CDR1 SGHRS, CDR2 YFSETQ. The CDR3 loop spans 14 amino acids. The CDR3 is CASSLSPGASEAFF. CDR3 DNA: TGCGCCAGCAGCTTGTCCCCAGGGGCGAGTGAAGCTTTCTTT.

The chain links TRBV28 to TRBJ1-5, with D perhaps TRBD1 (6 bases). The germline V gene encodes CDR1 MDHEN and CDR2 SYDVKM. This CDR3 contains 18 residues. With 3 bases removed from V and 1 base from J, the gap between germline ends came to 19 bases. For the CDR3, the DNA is TGTGCCAGCAGTTTGACAGGCAAAGGGTATTTAAGCAATCAGCCCCAGCATTTT. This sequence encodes CASSLTGKGYLSNQPQHF.

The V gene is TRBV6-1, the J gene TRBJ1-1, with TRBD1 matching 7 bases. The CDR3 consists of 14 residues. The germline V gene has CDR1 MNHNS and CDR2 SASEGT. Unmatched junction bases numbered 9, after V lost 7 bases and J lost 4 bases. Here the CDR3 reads CASTWGQLGTEAFF. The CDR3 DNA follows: TGTGCCAGCACCTGGGGACAGTTAGGCACTGAAGCTTTCTTT.

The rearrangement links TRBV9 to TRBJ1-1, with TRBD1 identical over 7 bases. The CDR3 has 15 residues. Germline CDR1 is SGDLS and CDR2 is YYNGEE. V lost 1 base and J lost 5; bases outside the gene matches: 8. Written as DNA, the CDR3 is TGTGCCAGCAGCGTATCAGCACAGGGGAGGACTGAAGCTTTCTTT. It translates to CASSVSAQGRTEAFF.

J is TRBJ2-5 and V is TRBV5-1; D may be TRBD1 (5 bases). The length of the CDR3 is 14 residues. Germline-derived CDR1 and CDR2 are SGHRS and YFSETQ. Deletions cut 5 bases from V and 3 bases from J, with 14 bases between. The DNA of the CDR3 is TGCGCCAGCAGTTCCGAAGGGGCAAAAGAGACCCAGTACTTC. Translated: CASSSEGAKETQYF.

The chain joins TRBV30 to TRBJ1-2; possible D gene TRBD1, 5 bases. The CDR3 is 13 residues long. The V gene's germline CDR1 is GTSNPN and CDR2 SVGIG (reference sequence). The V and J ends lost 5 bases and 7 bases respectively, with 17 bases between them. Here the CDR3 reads CAWAREGRSGYTF. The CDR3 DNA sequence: TGTGCCTGGGCACGGGAGGGGAGGTCTGGCTACACCTTC.